These 10 T cell receptor beta chains originate from one sample sequenced in a study of CD4 T cells in relation to SARS-CoV-2 and coronaviruses. Clones were sequenced by immunoSEQ multiplex PCR, and TCRdb holds only the in-frame ones, with some missing. This sample has about 22,000 clones; 70% to 80% occur once, and the top ten carry over 10%. The antigens these receptors bind are not known. CD4+ T cells from unexposed donors were obtained before the COVID-19 pandemic (2011-2018). The cells were cultured for about ten days before CD4+ T cells were isolated. Sequences were obtained from CD4+ T cells from PBMCs, cultured in vitro. The receptor set was obtained from a human donor in good health.

The V call is TRBV30, the J call TRBJ2-1, with D unresolved. The CDR3 extends over 11 amino acids. Per germline, CDR1 GTSNPN and CDR2 SVGIG (reference sequence). V lost 4 bases to trimming and J lost 8 bases, with 9 bases between them. The CDR3 region has the DNA TGTGCCTGGACTGATCTTTATGAGCAGTTCTTC. Residues: CAWTDLYEQFF.

This chain uses TRBV18 with TRBJ2-5; 7 positions agree with TRBD1. Germline assignment: CDR1 KGHSH and CDR2 LQKENI. V lost 3 bases, J lost 4 bases, and 8 bases stayed unmatched. The CDR3 contains 15 residues. Written as DNA, the CDR3 is TGTGCCAGCTCACCTAGAAGGGACAGCGGAGAGACCCAGTACTTC. Its protein product is CASSPRRDSGETQYF.

This clone has just a few counts. The rearrangement links TRBV5-1 to TRBJ1-2, with unresolved D. The germline CDR1 and CDR2 sequences are SGHRS and YFSETQ. CDR3 length: 13 residues. Deletions cut 2 bases from V and 2 bases from J, with 7 bases between. CDR3 protein: CASSFRSNYGYTF. DNA for the CDR3: TGCGCCAGCAGCTTCCGTTCCAACTATGGCTACACCTTC.

The chain links TRBV27 to TRBJ1-4; D possibly corresponds to TRBD1 (5 bases). There are 15 residues in the CDR3. V was pared by 2 bases and J by 8 bases, with 15 bases between. Germline loops: CDR1 MNHEY, CDR2 SMNVEV (reference sequence). The CDR3 DNA follows: TGTGCCAGCAGTTTAGACCGGATGGGGGGAGAAAAACTGTTTTTT. Translated: CASSLDRMGGEKLFF.

The V call is TRBV2, the J call TRBJ2-7; no reliable D call. V was shortened by 3 bases and J by 3 bases, with 9 bases between the two germline ends. This CDR3 is built from 13 residues. Germline V CDR1 and CDR2: SNHLY, FYNNEI. As DNA, the CDR3 is TGTGCCAGCAGTGACAGATTCAACTACGAGCAGTACTTC. Its translation: CASSDRFNYEQYF.

The sample holds a few counts of this clone. This chain uses TRBV30 with TRBJ1-1, with D uncertain. This CDR3 has 11 amino acids. Germline V gives CDR1 GTSNPN, CDR2 SVGIG (reference sequence). V dropped 4 bases and J dropped 4 bases, with 7 bases sitting between them. This CDR3 is CAWMAGTEAFF. The CDR3 DNA follows: TGTGCCTGGATGGCGGGCACTGAAGCTTTCTTT.

The count of this clone is one. V usage is TRBV5-1 and J usage is TRBJ1-4; 9 bases line up with TRBD1. V gave up 0 bases and J gave up 1 base; unmatched junction bases: 7. The CDR3 contains 18 residues. Germline V CDR1 and CDR2: SGHRS, YFSETQ. The CDR3 DNA is TGCGCCAGCAGCTTGGCCCTCGGGACAGGGAGAACTAATGAAAAACTGTTTTTT. It is translated as CASSLALGTGRTNEKLFF. The whole variable domain, remainder taken from reference TRBV5-1 and TRBJ1-4, is KAGVTQTPRYLIKTRGQQVTLSCSPISGHRSVSWYQQTPGQGLQFLFEYFSETQRNKGNFPGRFSGRQFSNSRSEMNVSTLELGDSALYLCASSLALGTGRTNEKLFFGSGTQLSVL.

This chain joins TRBV10-3 and TRBJ2-7, with D maybe TRBD1 (6 bases). Germline values: CDR1 ENHRY, CDR2 SYGVKD. CDR3 length equals 14 residues. Trimming stripped 0 bases from V and 5 bases from J, with 11 bases between. The CDR3 reads CAISESEDRNEQYF. CDR3 DNA sequence: TGTGCCATCAGTGAGTCAGAAGACAGGAACGAGCAGTACTTC.

This sequence joins TRBV11-3 and TRBJ1-1, with 11 bases aligning to TRBD1. CDR1 is SGHNT and CDR2 is YENEEA in the germline V gene. After removal of 4 bases from V and 3 bases from J, the junction contained 4 bases not matched to a gene. This CDR3 region has 15 residues. CDR3 region: CASSSGTGGYTEAFF. The CDR3 nucleotides are TGTGCCAGCAGCTCCGGGACAGGGGGATACACTGAAGCTTTCTTT.

The chain links TRBV5-1 to TRBJ2-7; 8 positions agree with TRBD1. The germline V gene encodes CDR1 SGHRS and CDR2 YFSETQ. With V trimmed by 1 base and J by 5 bases, 5 bases remained unmatched. The CDR3 runs 14 residues. The CDR3 bases are TGCGCCAGCAGCTTGTACAGGGGGATCGACGAGCAGTACTTC. It encodes CASSLYRGIDEQYF.